Sequencing of this TCR beta chain was carried out in a study of blood T cell repertoires in COVID-19. Across the whole study: COVID-19 samples collected from the United States, Italy and Spain covered acute and convalescent phases. The analysed material was cDNA or gDNA that came from T cells, B-cell-depleted T cells, or PBMCs.

The CDR3 has 16 amino acids. Germline CDR1 is SGHAT and CDR2 is FQNNGV. The V gene end was trimmed by 0 bases and the J gene end by 3 bases; junction bases not matched to a gene: 6. TCRdb's copy holds only in-frame clones and misses some; the assay was immunoSEQ multiplex PCR. The sample consists of 40,000 to 50,000 clones, over 70% of them appearing once. The sample taken for sequencing was peripheral blood. The receptor was isolated from a human donor in a cohort sampled during active COVID-19. This sequence joins TRBV11-2 and TRBJ1-1, with 8 bases lining up with TRBD1. The CDR3 loop is CASSLEGGTGYTEAFF. In nucleotides, the CDR3 is TGTGCCAGCAGCTTAGAGGGAGGGACAGGCTACACTGAAGCTTTCTTT.